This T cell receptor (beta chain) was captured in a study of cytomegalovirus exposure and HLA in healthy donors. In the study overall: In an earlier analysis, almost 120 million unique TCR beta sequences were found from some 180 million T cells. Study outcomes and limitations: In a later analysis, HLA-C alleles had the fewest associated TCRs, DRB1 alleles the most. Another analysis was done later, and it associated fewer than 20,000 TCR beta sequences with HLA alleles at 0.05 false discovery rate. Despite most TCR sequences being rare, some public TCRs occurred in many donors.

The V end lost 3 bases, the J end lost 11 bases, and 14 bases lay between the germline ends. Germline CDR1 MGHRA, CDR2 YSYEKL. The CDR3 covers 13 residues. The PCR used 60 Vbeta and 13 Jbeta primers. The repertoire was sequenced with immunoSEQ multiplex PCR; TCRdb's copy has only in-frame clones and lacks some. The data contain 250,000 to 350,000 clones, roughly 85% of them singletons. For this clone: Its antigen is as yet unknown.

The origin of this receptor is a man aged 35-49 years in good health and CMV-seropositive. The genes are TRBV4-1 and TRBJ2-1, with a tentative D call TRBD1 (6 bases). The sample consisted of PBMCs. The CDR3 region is CASSQATGTKQFF. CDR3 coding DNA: TGCGCCAGCAGCCAGGCCACAGGGACCAAGCAGTTCTTC.